Listed here are 32 T cell receptor beta chains from one sample, sequenced in a study of cytomegalovirus exposure and HLA in healthy donors. The PCR was carried out with 60 Vbeta primers and 13 Jbeta primers. The method was immunoSEQ multiplex PCR; TCRdb's version includes in-frame clones alone and lacks a portion of them. In the table there are about 160,000 clones, roughly 80% of which are singletons. The sequenced sample was PBMCs. The receptors come from a human donor in good health.

The V call is TRBV6-1, the J call TRBJ1-1; D is unresolved. The CDR3 covers 14 residues. Per germline, CDR1 MNHNS and CDR2 SASEGT. Trimming took 3 bases from V and 1 from J, leaving 9 bases between them. Here the CDR3 reads CASSEVWPNTEAFF. The CDR3 nucleotides are TGTGCCAGCAGTGAGGTGTGGCCGAACACTGAAGCTTTCTTT.

V gene TRBV27 combines with J gene TRBJ1-1; D remains ambiguous. The CDR3 spans 15 residues. Trimming shortened V by 3 bases and J by 0 bases, and 11 bases separated the two germline ends. Per germline, CDR1 MNHEY and CDR2 SMNVEV (reference sequence). The CDR3 region has the DNA TGTGCCAGCAGTTTCGGAGGCAGGTTGAACACTGAAGCTTTCTTT. This translates into CASSFGGRLNTEAFF.

The chain is built from TRBV7-9 and TRBJ1-4; TRBD1 is a possible D gene (5 bases). V gave up 7 bases and J gave up 7 bases, with 10 bases separating them. CDR3 length: 12 residues. Germline CDR1 reads SEHNR; CDR2 reads FQNEAQ (reference sequence). CDR3 DNA sequence: TGTGCCAGCACCGGGGGGGGTGAAAAACTGTTTTTT. Residues: CASTGGGEKLFF.

The rearrangement links TRBV7-9 to TRBJ1-2; D is perhaps TRBD1 (5 bases). The CDR3 runs to 18 residues. The V end was cut by 5 bases, the J end by 2 bases, with 24 bases between. Germline V lookup: CDR1 SEHNR, CDR2 FQNEAQ (reference sequence). DNA for the CDR3: TGTGCCAGCAGCCCACCCAGAGGGGAGGGTCCCGTCAACTATGGCTACACCTTC. Translation: CASSPPRGEGPVNYGYTF.

The chain recombines TRBV7-3 with TRBJ2-6, with TRBD2 as a possible D gene (5 bases). The CDR3 covers 17 residues. Trimming took off 5 bases at V and 0 bases at J, with 14 bases between the two ends. Germline CDR1 is SGHTA and CDR2 is FQGTGA. The chain's CDR3 is CASSPGRRFSGANVLTF. The CDR3 DNA reads as TGTGCCAGCAGCCCCGGGCGGAGGTTCTCTGGGGCCAACGTCCTGACTTTC.

The chain uses TRBV5-1 and TRBJ2-5, with D possibly being TRBD2 (6 bases). The end of the DNA aligns better with TRBJ2-7, so the J call may be wrong. Germline CDR1 reads SGHRS; CDR2 reads YFSETQ. This CDR3 has 15 residues. CDR3 bases: TGCGCCAGCAGCTTGGAACCGGGGGTTTCCTACGAGCAGTACTTC. As protein: CASSLEPGVSYEQYF.

V gene TRBV2 combines with J gene TRBJ2-5; TRBD2 matches at 8 bases. The CDR3 extends over 15 amino acids. Trimming removed 6 bases from V and 2 bases from J; junction bases left unmatched: 8. Germline CDR1 is SNHLY and CDR2 is FYNNEI. The CDR3 spells CASRGLGLAQETQYF. In DNA, the CDR3 is TGTGCCAGCAGGGGCCTAGGACTAGCTCAAGAGACCCAGTACTTC.

This rearrangement joins TRBV7-2 to TRBJ2-1; no clear D gene. Trimming removed 4 bases at V and 6 bases at J, with 22 bases between. Germline CDR1 is SGHTA and CDR2 is FQGNSA. The CDR3 covers 17 residues. The CDR3 DNA sequence: TGTGCCAGCAGCTCGAATCCGGGTCCCTTAATATCCAATGAGCAGTTCTTC. Protein sequence: CASSSNPGPLISNEQFF. The full variable domain, in which reference TRBV7-2 and TRBJ2-1 provide the parts outside the CDR3, is GAGVSQSPSNKVTEKGKDVELRCDPISGHTALYWYRQSLGQGLEFLIYFQGNSAPDKSGLPSDRFSAERTGGSVSTLTIQRTQQEDSAVYLCASSSNPGPLISNEQFFGPGTRLTVL.

This chain links TRBV19 with TRBJ2-3; TRBD1 agrees at 8 bases. The germline CDR1 and CDR2 sequences are LNHDA and SQIVND (reference sequence). This CDR3 region has 13 residues. After removal of 10 bases from V and 3 bases from J, the junction contained 6 bases not matched to a gene. The DNA of the CDR3 is TGTGCCACCAGGACAGGGAAGACAGATACGCAGTATTTT. Translated, it gives CATRTGKTDTQYF.

This sequence joins TRBV6-1 and TRBJ2-3; 16 bases map to TRBD2. CDR1 MNHNS and CDR2 SASEGT come from the germline V gene. The CDR3 has 18 amino acids. V trimming: 1 base; J trimming: 5 bases; junction bases outside the gene matches: 6. CDR3: CASSEEGLAGGPRDTQYF. The CDR3 nucleotides are TGTGCCAGCAGTGAAGAGGGACTAGCGGGGGGGCCGCGAGATACGCAGTATTTT.

This clone was recorded only once. This chain links TRBV10-3 with TRBJ1-6; possible D gene TRBD1, 5 bases. This CDR3 contains 15 residues. Germline CDR1 is ENHRY and CDR2 is SYGVKD. V was shortened by 0 bases and J by 5 bases, with 8 bases between the two germline ends. The CDR3 DNA follows: TGTGCCATCAGTGAGTCCGGCAGGGATAATTCACCCCTCCACTTT. Its translation is CAISESGRDNSPLHF.

The chain joins TRBV7-8 to TRBJ2-7; TRBD2 matches 10 bases. Losses at the gene ends were 5 bases for V and 0 bases for J; bases not matched to a gene: 7. Germline-derived CDR1 and CDR2 are SGHVS and FQNEAQ. This CDR3 contains 16 residues. CDR3 region: CASSPRTSGPSYEQYF. DNA for the CDR3: TGTGCCAGCAGCCCACGGACTAGCGGACCCTCCTACGAGCAGTACTTC.

V gene TRBV7-6 combines with J gene TRBJ2-3; a weak D match, TRBD1 (5 bases). V shed 0 bases and J shed 7 bases, with 11 bases lying between them. Germline CDR1 reads SGHVS; CDR2 reads FNYEAQ. The CDR3 loop spans 14 amino acids. CDR3 nucleotides: TGTGCCAGCAGCTTAGCAACAGGAGATAATACGCAGTATTTT. Translated, it gives CASSLATGDNTQYF.

The CDR3 nucleotides read TGTGCCGCAGGTGGGGAGACCCAGTACTTC. Translating it yields CAAGGETQYF. The chain has TRBV10-3 and TRBJ2-5, with D uncertain. This CDR3 has 10 residues. CDR1 ENHRY and CDR2 SYGVKD come from the germline V gene. The ends were cut back, 11 bases at V and 5 bases at J, with 9 bases in the middle.

This chain joins TRBV11-1 and TRBJ2-1, with 12 nucleotides matching TRBD2. The germline CDR1 and CDR2 sequences are SGHAT and FQDESV (reference sequence). With 1 base clipped from V and 9 bases from J, the junction kept 4 bases outside the gene matches. The CDR3 extends over 15 amino acids. The CDR3 region has the DNA TGTGCCAGCAGCTTAGACCCTAGCGGGGGGGGTGAGCAGTTCTTC. Amino acid sequence: CASSLDPSGGGEQFF. The variable domain in full, completed from reference TRBV11-1 and TRBJ2-1, reads EAEVAQSPRYKITEKSQAVAFWCDPISGHATLYWYRQILGQGPELLVQFQDESVVDDSQLPKDRFSAERLKGVDSTLKIQPAELGDSAMYLCASSLDPSGGGEQFFGPGTRLTVL.

The CDR3 reads CASSDTSGGADTQYF. The CDR3 DNA sequence: TGTGCCAGCAGCGACACTAGCGGGGGGGCGGATACGCAGTATTTT. The chain has TRBV5-4 and TRBJ2-3; the match to TRBD2 covers 13 bases. The CDR3 contains 15 residues. Per germline, CDR1 SGHNT and CDR2 YYREEE (reference sequence). With 4 bases clipped from V and 6 bases from J, the junction kept 5 bases outside the gene matches.

Regarding this clone: This sample also contains other DNA sequences that code for the same CDR3. The rearrangement uses TRBV9 and TRBJ2-6; D perhaps matches TRBD1 (5 bases). Trimming removed 3 bases at V and 1 base at J, with 8 bases between. The length of the CDR3 is 15 residues. In germline, CDR1 is SGDLS, CDR2 YYNGEE. The CDR3 nucleotides are TGTGCCAGCAGCGGGCAGGGTTCTGGGGCCAACGTCCTGACTTTC. It translates to CASSGQGSGANVLTF.

The V and J genes are TRBV6-1 and TRBJ2-3, with TRBD1 matching 9 bases. Germline V gives CDR1 MNHNS, CDR2 SASEGT. With V trimmed by 4 bases and J by 1 base, 9 bases remained unmatched. This CDR3 is built from 17 residues. The chain's CDR3 is CASSAYRRDRGTDTQYF. In DNA form, the CDR3 reads TGTGCCAGCAGTGCCTACAGGCGGGACAGGGGCACAGATACGCAGTATTTT.

The chain couples TRBV6-5 to TRBJ1-5, with D uncertain. V was clipped by 5 bases and J by 7 bases, with 12 bases between them. Looked up from germline, CDR1 is MNHEY and CDR2 is SVGAGI. The CDR3 runs 13 residues. The CDR3 DNA sequence: TGTGCCAGCAGTCCCCGGGAAGGACAGCCCCAGCATTTT. This codes for CASSPREGQPQHF.

The chain couples TRBV19 to TRBJ2-2; 11 nucleotides agree with TRBD2. Trimming took 11 bases from V and 5 from J; bases not matched to a gene: 19. The CDR3 is 18 amino acids. CDR1 is LNHDA, CDR2 SQIVND, per germline (reference sequence). The chain's CDR3 is CARTEGWLAGGQTGELFF. DNA of the CDR3: TGTGCCCGAACAGAGGGTTGGTTAGCGGGGGGGCAAACCGGGGAGCTGTTTTTT.

This chain joins TRBV7-2 and TRBJ2-7; D not resolved. V was pared by 0 bases and J by 3 bases, with 9 bases between. This CDR3 has 14 residues. Germline assignment: CDR1 SGHTA and CDR2 FQGNSA. CDR3 region: CASSLARGVYEQYF. CDR3 nucleotides: TGTGCCAGCAGCTTAGCGCGAGGAGTCTACGAGCAGTACTTC.

This chain connects TRBV4-3 to TRBJ1-2; D is uncertain. This CDR3 comprises 13 residues. The germline gives CDR1 LGHNA, CDR2 YSLEER. V was pared by 1 base and J by 2 bases, with 5 bases between. The CDR3 protein is CASSQGLNYGYTF. The CDR3 region has the DNA TGCGCCAGCAGCCAAGGCCTAAACTATGGCTACACCTTC.

The chain joins TRBV4-3 to TRBJ2-2; D is possibly TRBD1 (5 bases). The CDR3 is 15 amino acids. Trimming stripped 0 bases from V and 6 bases from J, with 11 bases between. Germline CDR1 is LGHNA and CDR2 is YSLEER. CDR3 residues: CASSQDHRNSGELFF. CDR3 DNA sequence: TGCGCCAGCAGCCAAGATCACAGGAATTCCGGGGAGCTGTTTTTT.

V gene TRBV19 combines with J gene TRBJ2-6, with D hard to call. Looked up from germline, CDR1 is LNHDA and CDR2 is SQIVND (reference sequence). This CDR3 contains 15 residues. Trimming stripped 8 bases from V and 0 bases from J, with 11 bases between. The CDR3 DNA reads as TGTGCCAGTCAGGTGGTTGCCTCTGGGGCCAACGTCCTGACTTTC. Translation: CASQVVASGANVLTF.

The chain links TRBV4-1 to TRBJ1-4; D ambiguous. Trimming shortened V by 0 bases and J by 5 bases, and 13 bases separated the two germline ends. Germline loops: CDR1 MGHRA, CDR2 YSYEKL. The CDR3 contains 16 residues. This CDR3 reads CASSQDLLQPNEKLFF. CDR3 nucleotide sequence: TGCGCCAGCAGCCAAGATCTGTTACAGCCGAATGAAAAACTGTTTTTT.

The chain employs TRBV7-6 and TRBJ1-1; 8 bases match TRBD1. Trimming removed 4 bases from V and 2 bases from J; junction bases left unmatched: 6. The CDR3 runs to 15 residues. The germline gives CDR1 SGHVS, CDR2 FNYEAQ. The chain's CDR3 is CASSSNRGVNTEAFF. The CDR3 bases are TGTGCCAGCAGCTCCAACAGGGGGGTCAACACTGAAGCTTTCTTT.

The chain couples TRBV7-2 to TRBJ2-5; TRBD2 matches at 14 bases. The CDR3 has 16 residues. The germline V gene has CDR1 SGHTA and CDR2 FQGNSA. The J segment lost 5 bases and the V segment lost 5 bases, leaving 7 bases of the junction unmatched. Here the CDR3 DNA reads TGTGCCAGCAGCGCCAGGACTAGCGGGGGGCTGGAGACCCAGTACTTC. Encoded protein: CASSARTSGGLETQYF.

In this sample, this clone turned up once. The chain combines TRBV5-4 with TRBJ1-3; D uncertain. The CDR3 covers 14 residues. Germline loops: CDR1 SGHNT, CDR2 YYREEE (reference sequence). V dropped 4 bases and J dropped 0 bases, with 8 bases sitting between them. The CDR3 loop reads CASSPTPSGNTIYF. CDR3 bases: TGTGCCAGCAGCCCGACTCCCTCTGGAAACACCATATATTTT.

The chain recombines TRBV5-1 with TRBJ1-1; 8 nucleotides agree with TRBD1. The CDR3 spans 13 residues. V gave up 7 bases and J gave up 4 bases; unmatched junction bases: 6. CDR1 and CDR2 from the germline V gene are SGHRS and YFSETQ. CDR3 region: CASSETGGTEAFF. CDR3 DNA: TGCGCCAGCTCTGAAACAGGGGGCACTGAAGCTTTCTTT.

The chain has TRBV18 and TRBJ2-3, with TRBD2 as a possible D gene (5 bases). The germline V and J ends were trimmed by 1 base and 2 bases, with 13 bases remaining between them. This CDR3 spans 16 amino acids. Looked up from germline, CDR1 is KGHSH and CDR2 is LQKENI. The CDR3 DNA reads TGTGCCAGCTCACCACGCCGAGGGCCCCCCACAGATACGCAGTATTTT. Translation: CASSPRRGPPTDTQYF.

With respect to this clone: The sample has other DNA sequences that encode this CDR3 too. The genes are TRBV6-5 and TRBJ1-1; unclear D gene. The V gene's germline CDR1 is MNHEY and CDR2 SVGAGI. The CDR3 is 12 residues long. Trimming took 2 bases from V and 5 from J, leaving 6 bases between them. This chain's CDR3 is CASSYAGTEAFF. CDR3 sequence (DNA): TGTGCCAGCAGTTACGCCGGGACTGAAGCTTTCTTT.

Only one count was recorded for this clone. This chain connects TRBV7-2 to TRBJ2-3; TRBD2 matches 8 bases. This CDR3 has 15 amino acids. J gave up 5 bases and V 4 bases, and 8 bases lay outside the gene matches. Germline loops: CDR1 SGHTA, CDR2 FQGNSA. CDR3 amino acids: CASSSKAGVGDTQYF. For the CDR3, the DNA is TGTGCCAGCAGCTCCAAAGCGGGGGTGGGAGATACGCAGTATTTT. Filled out from reference TRBV7-2 and TRBJ2-3, the complete variable domain reads GAGVSQSPSNKVTEKGKDVELRCDPISGHTALYWYRQSLGQGLEFLIYFQGNSAPDKSGLPSDRFSAERTGGSVSTLTIQRTQQEDSAVYLCASSSKAGVGDTQYFGPGTRLTVL.